This TCR beta chain derives from a study of blood T cell repertoires in COVID-19. The CDR3 sequence is 13 residues long. CDR1 and CDR2 (germline): LGHNA, YSLEER. With 4 bases removed from V and 8 bases from J, the gap between germline ends came to 12 bases. People in the exposed group encountered a COVID-19 case within 2 weeks before entering the study. The table came from immunoSEQ multiplex PCR; TCRdb's copy has only in-frame clones and leaves some out. The sample shows some 64,000 clones, around 65% of them seen only once. Specimen: PBMCs or T cells enriched from blood (not recorded which). The sequence derives from a woman aged 60-75 years who had been exposed to COVID-19. The chain has TRBV4-3 and TRBJ2-1; weak D call: TRBD2 (6 bases). The CDR3, as DNA: TGCGCCAGCAGCCTCGTGGGAGGCGATGAGCAGTTCTTC. Amino acid sequence: CASSLVGGDEQFF.